This T cell receptor (beta chain) was sequenced during a study of read filtering for tumor transcriptome and immune sequencing. Study-level background: Transcriptome libraries were built from DNase-treated RNA. Overall study results and limits: RNA-seq captured clonotypes less deeply and reliably than IR-seq.

Per the germline V gene, CDR1 is SGHTA and CDR2 is FQGNSA. This CDR3 has 13 residues. V was cut by 5 bases and J by 5 bases, with 13 bases left in between. Comment on this clonotype: The antigen remains undetermined.

Molecular barcoded adaptors covering alpha/delta and beta/gamma chains were used on approximately 400 ng RNA. From the reads, TCRdb called clonotypes with MiXCR, one entry per CDR3 protein. The data show about 47,000 distinct CDR3 sequences, 12% seen once. Every patient had bone marrow sampled while the disease was active. Sequencing used a population of CD138-negative cells sorted from bone marrow. J is TRBJ2-7 and V is TRBV7-2, with D perhaps being TRBD1 or TRBD2 (6 bases each). This receptor was obtained from a donor aged 40 or over with multiple myeloma. The CDR3 region is CASSLRGADEQYF. The CDR3 bases are TGTGCCAGCAGCCTAAGGGGGGCCGACGAGCAGTACTTC.